This T cell receptor (beta chain) emerged from a study of radiotherapy plus CTLA-4 blockade in lung cancer (dated by TCRdb to the late 2010s). A note on the overall study: Among the enrolled patients, about 19% had an objective response, and about 31% reached disease control.

The study evaluated CTLA-4 blockade (ipilimumab) given together with focal radiation therapy in patients who had chemo-refractory metastatic non-small-cell lung cancer. Libraries came from the immunoSEQ multiplex PCR assay. TCRdb carries this immuneACCESS record with in-frame sequences only. Its versions omit some clonotypes, under half of them owing to an unresolved V gene in the studies checked, with the rest unexplained. The sample profile shows approximately 40,000 clones; 86% of them were found once. The ten largest clones add up to less than 25% of the sample. Findings and caveats that apply to the study as a whole: Increased serum interferon-beta after radiation, together with early dynamic changes in blood T cell clones, were reported to be the strongest predictors of response. After treatment with radiotherapy and ipilimumab, TCR clones that originated in tumors expanded in peripheral blood.

V ends up 5 bases short and J 4 bases short, with an unmatched junction base count of 2. CDR1 and CDR2 (ENHRY, SYGVKD) derive from the germline V gene. From the cysteine up to the phenylalanine, the CDR3 has a length of 15 residues. Just the 45-base CDR3 DNA is kept, in frame starting at base 1. On this clone: The clone's antigen remains unknown. No per-base quality is available; no much larger clone lies one base away.

The sequencing here drew on peripheral blood, taken from a patient treated with radiotherapy plus ipilimumab. The rearranged chain carries TRBV10-3 and TRBJ2-5, and 15 junction bases match TRBD2. The receptor was isolated from a human donor with non-small cell lung cancer whose response to radiotherapy plus ipilimumab could not be evaluated. The CDR3 reads CAISPGLAGGETQYF. The sequenced DNA: TGTGCCATCAGTCCGGGACTAGCGGGGGGAGAGACCCAGTACTTC.